The 8 T cell receptor beta chains reported below all come from one sample, sequenced in a study of beta chain features in type 1 diabetes. Of the isolated RNA, all was reverse transcribed, and so the sequenced material was expressed TCRB transcripts. Profiled with immunoSEQ multiplex PCR; TCRdb holds only in-frame clones, not every one. The data contain under 400,000 clones, roughly 13% of them singletons. The specimen was naive CD4+ T cells from blood. Source of these receptors: a man between 18 and 35 years old in good health.

The V call is TRBV28, the J call TRBJ2-7, with D unclear. The CDR3 runs to 16 residues. Trimming took off 2 bases at V and 1 base at J, with 15 bases between the two ends. Germline lookup yields CDR1 MDHEN and CDR2 SYDVKM. The CDR3 is CASSLRHLTASYEQYF. The CDR3 DNA reads TGTGCCAGCAGTTTAAGACATTTAACTGCGTCCTACGAGCAGTACTTC. Drawing the rest from reference TRBV28 and TRBJ2-7, the complete variable domain is DVKVTQSSRYLVKRTGEKVFLECVQDMDHENMFWYRQDPGLGLRLIYFSYDVKMKEKGDIPEGYSVSREKKERFSLILESASTNQTSMYLCASSLRHLTASYEQYFGPGTRLTVT.

This clone was detected a few times. The genes are TRBV9 and TRBJ2-7; 7 bases map to TRBD1. The CDR3 spans 13 residues. The junction had 5 bases not matched to a gene; V was cut back by 3 bases and J by 5 bases. CDR1 and CDR2 from the germline V gene are SGDLS and YYNGEE. The CDR3 loop reads CASSADGQDEQYF. CDR3 bases: TGTGCCAGCAGCGCTGACGGACAGGACGAGCAGTACTTC.

This clone was seen more than once but under ten times. The V gene is TRBV30, the J gene TRBJ2-3; maybe TRBD2 (5 bases). This CDR3 has 16 residues. V shed 0 bases and J shed 0 bases, with 13 bases lying between them. Looked up from germline, CDR1 is GTSNPN and CDR2 is SVGIG (reference sequence). The CDR3 here is CAWSVGLRLSTDTQYF. CDR3 bases: TGTGCCTGGAGTGTTGGACTCCGGCTAAGCACAGATACGCAGTATTTT. Complete variable domain (other parts from reference TRBV30 and TRBJ2-3): SQTIHQWPATLVQPVGSPLSLECTVEGTSNPNLYWYRQAAGRGLQLLFYSVGIGQISSEVPQNLSASRPQDRQFILSSKKLLLSDSGFYLCAWSVGLRLSTDTQYFGPGTRLTVL.

V gene TRBV30 combines with J gene TRBJ2-2; D is ambiguous. From germline, CDR1 is GTSNPN and CDR2 SVGIG (reference sequence). CDR3 length: 14 residues. V was shortened by 2 bases and J by 7 bases, with 14 bases between the two germline ends. This CDR3 is CAWSPSVIYGELFF. In DNA form, the CDR3 reads TGTGCCTGGAGTCCGAGCGTAATTTACGGGGAGCTGTTTTTT.

The rearrangement joins TRBV9 to TRBJ2-1, with 11 nucleotides matching TRBD1. V shed 0 bases and J 6 bases; nucleotides not matched to a gene: 8. Germline lookup yields CDR1 SGDLS and CDR2 YYNGEE. The CDR3 length is 17 residues. The CDR3 nucleotides are TGTGCCAGCAGCGTAGCTAGAGGGGGACAGGGGGGCAATGAGCAGTTCTTC. Translation: CASSVARGGQGGNEQFF.

The chain joins TRBV9 to TRBJ1-2; 9 bases agree with TRBD1. The CDR3 has 12 amino acids. The J segment lost 7 bases and the V segment lost 3 bases, leaving 1 base of the junction unmatched. Germline-derived CDR1 and CDR2 are SGDLS and YYNGEE. CDR3 sequence: CASSAQGAGYTF. CDR3 nucleotide sequence: TGTGCCAGCAGCGCACAGGGGGCTGGCTACACCTTC. The full variable domain, completed using reference TRBV9 and TRBJ1-2, is DSGVTQTPKHLITATGQRVTLRCSPRSGDLSVYWYQQSLDQGLQFLIQYYNGEERAKGNILERFSAQQFPDLHSELNLSSLELGDSALYFCASSAQGAGYTFGSGTRLTVV.

This clone was counted only a few times. The J gene is TRBJ2-2, the V gene TRBV4-3, with a possible D match to TRBD1 (6 bases). V shed 0 bases and J shed 13 bases, with 12 bases lying between them. This CDR3 is 13 amino acids long. Germline-derived CDR1 and CDR2 are LGHNA and YSLEER. Written as DNA, the CDR3 is TGCGCCAGCAGCCAAGATACCCTCAGGGGGCTGTTTTTT. Translating gives CASSQDTLRGLFF.

This clone showed up just a few times. The chain links TRBV25-1 to TRBJ2-3, with TRBD2 identical over 9 bases. The CDR3 is 16 residues long. Germline V gives CDR1 MGHDK, CDR2 SYGVNS. After removal of 1 base from V and 6 bases from J, the junction contained 8 bases not matched to a gene. CDR3 amino acids: CASSELLAGPSDTQYF. CDR3 sequence (DNA): TGTGCCAGCAGTGAATTGCTAGCGGGGCCCTCGGATACGCAGTATTTT. The full variable domain, in which reference TRBV25-1 and TRBJ2-3 provide the parts outside the CDR3, is EADIYQTPRYLVIGTGKKITLECSQTMGHDKMYWYQQDPGMELHLIHYSYGVNSTEKGDLSSESTVSRIRTEHFPLTLESARPSHTSQYLCASSELLAGPSDTQYFGPGTRLTVL.